The 14 T cell receptor beta chains in this list originate from one sample, sequenced in a study of beta chain features in type 1 diabetes. Expressed TCRB transcripts got sequenced, as all isolated RNA was reverse transcribed. Sequencing used immunoSEQ multiplex PCR; TCRdb keeps in-frame clones, though not all of them. The profile shows 310,000 or so clones, approximately 15% of them singletons. The antigens these receptors bind are not known. Study-level points and caveats: Shortening of TCRB CDR3s, moderate but significant, appeared in all four CD4+ subsets of Type 1 diabetes patients.

Sequenced sample: naive CD4+ T cells from blood. The origin of the receptors is a man aged 18-30 years with type 1 diabetes.

The chain couples TRBV19 to TRBJ2-3; 7 positions agree with TRBD2. This CDR3 spans 15 amino acids. Per germline, CDR1 LNHDA and CDR2 SQIVND (reference sequence). Trimming took 2 bases from V and 2 from J; bases not matched to a gene: 4. CDR3 amino acids: CASSILAEFTDTQYF. DNA of the CDR3: TGTGCCAGTAGTATACTAGCGGAGTTCACAGATACGCAGTATTTT.

This clone turned up a few times. The CDR3: CASKATGSSYNEQFF. For the CDR3, the DNA is TGTGCCAGCAAAGCCACAGGGAGCTCCTACAATGAGCAGTTCTTC. The genes are TRBV6-5 and TRBJ2-1, with D perhaps TRBD1 (6 bases). The germline V gene has CDR1 MNHEY and CDR2 SVGAGI. CDR3 length: 15 amino acids. Between the trimmed V and J ends, which lost 7 bases and 0 bases, there was a span of 13 bases.

For this clone: Other DNA variants within this sample encode the same CDR3. Here the CDR3 reads CASSEARETQYF. CDR3 DNA sequence: TGTGCCAGCAGTGAAGCGCGGGAGACCCAGTACTTC. This chain uses TRBV2 with TRBJ2-5; D call uncertain. This CDR3 has 12 residues. Germline assignment: CDR1 SNHLY and CDR2 FYNNEI. Trimming cost V 0 bases and J 5 bases, with 4 bases left between them.

A few counts support this clone. V usage is TRBV9 and J usage is TRBJ2-7; 7 bases align to TRBD1. Germline-derived CDR1 and CDR2 are SGDLS and YYNGEE. V lost 0 bases to trimming and J lost 5 bases; unmatched junction nucleotides: 8. The CDR3 length is 15 residues. The CDR3 DNA follows: TGTGCCAGCAGCGTAGGGACAGGAGGTTGGAACGAGCAGTACTTC. This translates into CASSVGTGGWNEQYF.

V and J are TRBV19 and TRBJ2-3; no firm D call. CDR3 length: 11 amino acids. Trimming cost V 7 bases and J 5 bases, with 7 bases left between them. Germline values: CDR1 LNHDA, CDR2 SQIVND (reference sequence). DNA of the CDR3: TGTGCCAGTAAGATCGGAGATACGCAGTATTTT. Its translation is CASKIGDTQYF.

This clone was seen only a few times. V gene TRBV5-1 combines with J gene TRBJ2-7; 7 positions match TRBD1. The V gene end was trimmed by 4 bases and the J gene end by 3 bases; junction bases not matched to a gene: 10. CDR1 SGHRS and CDR2 YFSETQ come from the germline V gene. The CDR3 runs 15 residues. CDR3 protein: CASSPGGLEFYEQYF. CDR3 bases: TGCGCCAGCAGCCCAGGGGGTCTGGAGTTCTACGAGCAGTACTTC.

The V call is TRBV4-2, the J call TRBJ1-1, with 9 bases lining up with TRBD1. There are 14 residues in the CDR3. Germline V CDR1 and CDR2: LGHNA, YNFKEQ. After removal of 2 bases from V and 6 bases from J, the junction contained 4 bases not matched to a gene. DNA for the CDR3: TGTGCCAGCAGCCAAACAGGGGGCCGACCTGAAGCTTTCTTT. It yields the protein CASSQTGGRPEAFF.

This sequence joins TRBV13 and TRBJ2-3; D might be TRBD1 (5 bases). Per the germline V gene, CDR1 is PRHDT and CDR2 is FYEKMQ (reference sequence). V gave up 6 bases and J gave up 0 bases, with 19 bases separating them. CDR3 length: 17 amino acids. The CDR3 nucleotides read TGTGCCAGCAGGATGGGCGGATGGGGCTTAAGCACAGATACGCAGTATTTT. Translation: CASRMGGWGLSTDTQYF.

In its sample, this clone was seen a few times. Germline is not matched at one junction end, which may reflect a read error. The V gene is TRBV18, the J gene TRBJ1-2; 9 positions agree with TRBD1. The germline V gene has CDR1 KGHSH and CDR2 LQKENI. The length of the CDR3 is 17 residues. CDR3 bases: TGTGCCAGCTCACCAAGGACAGGGGCTGAGTCTAAGTATGGCTACACCTTC. This gives the protein CASSPRTGAESKYGYTF.

This chain joins TRBV5-1 and TRBJ2-1; a weak D match, TRBD2 (7 bases). V dropped 2 bases and J dropped 8 bases, with 23 bases sitting between them. This CDR3 comprises 17 residues. Germline lookup yields CDR1 SGHRS and CDR2 YFSETQ. The DNA for the CDR3 is TGCGCCAGCAGCTTTGGGGGGGCGTTAGCTCTGGGTTATGAGCAGTTCTTC. Translated, it gives CASSFGGALALGYEQFF.

The chain links TRBV7-2 to TRBJ1-5, with unresolved D. CDR1 and CDR2 from the germline V gene are SGHTA and FQGNSA. The CDR3 covers 13 residues. Trimming left V 1 base short and J 7 bases short, with 8 bases between. CDR3 protein: CASSLVGGQPQHF. The CDR3, as DNA: TGTGCCAGCAGCTTAGTTGGCGGGCAGCCCCAGCATTTT.

The chain combines TRBV14 with TRBJ1-2; possibly TRBD1 for D (5 bases). Trimming left V 1 base short and J 5 bases short, with 14 bases between. The CDR3 length is 15 residues. Germline CDR1 SGHDN, CDR2 FVKESK. The CDR3, as DNA: TGTGCCAGCAGCCAAGGGACACGATGGTGGTATGGCTACACCTTC. As protein: CASSQGTRWWYGYTF. Variable domain in full (rest from reference TRBV14 and TRBJ1-2): EAGVTQFPSHSVIEKGQTVTLRCDPISGHDNLYWYRRVMGKEIKFLLHFVKESKQDESGMPNNRFLAERTGGTYSTLKVQPAELEDSGVYFCASSQGTRWWYGYTFGSGTRLTVV.

The V gene is TRBV18, the J gene TRBJ1-1; 8 bases are a match to TRBD1. V trimming: 5 bases; J trimming: 3 bases; junction bases outside the gene matches: 5. CDR3 length: 14 residues. The germline V gene has CDR1 KGHSH and CDR2 LQKENI. CDR3 amino acids: CASSKQTGDTEAFF. For the CDR3, the DNA is TGTGCCAGCTCAAAACAGACAGGGGACACTGAAGCTTTCTTT.

The CDR3 here is CASRAGGSYEQYF. The CDR3 DNA is TGTGCCAGCAGGGCAGGGGGCTCCTACGAGCAGTACTTC. V gene TRBV7-2 combines with J gene TRBJ2-7, with 7 nucleotides matching TRBD1. The CDR3 runs to 13 residues. CDR1 is SGHTA and CDR2 is FQGNSA in the germline V gene. V lost 6 bases to trimming and J lost 0 bases; unmatched junction nucleotides: 2.